This T cell receptor (beta chain) was identified during a study of T cell repertoires in cytomegalovirus infection. The wider study: Both a matching HLA type and CMV infection were indicated by public TCR beta signatures. Study observations and caveats: Frequencies of public TCR beta families were cumulated, and this identified carriers of CMV plus the relevant HLA. In two of eight donors, the top clonotype was HLA-C-restricted CMV-specific.

TCRdb reanalysed the reads using MiXCR and keeps one entry per CDR3 protein. The table shows around 120,000 distinct CDR3 sequences, with roughly 9% occurring only once. Comments on this clonotype: Its antigen remains unidentified.

This sequence was found in a human donor in good health (CMV status not recorded). Some clones in this sample may be carry-over from other donors' samples. Input material: PBMCs.

CDR3 amino acids: CASSLMGQGADYGYTF. CDR3 nucleotides: TGTGCCAGCAGCTTAATGGGACAGGGGGCTGACTATGGCTACACCTTC. V usage is TRBV7-2 and J usage is TRBJ1-2; 12 bases are shared with TRBD1. This CDR3 is built from 16 residues. Germline V gives CDR1 SGHTA, CDR2 FQGNSA. After removal of 2 bases from V and 3 bases from J, the junction contained 4 bases not matched to a gene. Full variable domain (rest looked up from reference TRBV7-2 and TRBJ1-2): GAGVSQSPSNKVTEKGKDVELRCDPISGHTALYWYRQSLGQGLEFLIYFQGNSAPDKSGLPSDRFSAERTGGSVSTLTIQRTQQEDSAVYLCASSLMGQGADYGYTFGSGTRLTVV.